The rows below give T cell receptor beta chains drawn from one sample of a study of blood T cell repertoires in COVID-19. Some clones are missing from TCRdb's copy, which holds only in-frame ones; the method was immunoSEQ multiplex PCR. This sample has about 240,000 clones, with about four fifths found just once. Source material: peripheral blood. Source of these receptors: a woman aged 18-30 years with acute or convalescent COVID-19. CDR3s include the opening cysteine and the closing phenylalanine or tryptophan. Fields, in order: V gene, clone size, J gene, D gene, CDR3 DNA, CDR3 protein. A D gene is named only where the DNA matches it firmly. The size entry is marked missing in some rows and otherwise reads once, few, many or a size class.

TRBV10-3,.,TRBJ1-1,.,TGTGCCATCAGTGAGCCACCGCCCGTGTGGGAGGTTGGCCCTGAAGCTTTCTTT,CAISEPPPVWEVGPEAFF
TRBV10-3,.,TRBJ2-3,.,TGTGCCATCAGTGAGTCGGTGCAGTCAAACACAGATACGCAGTATTTT,CAISESVQSNTDTQYF
TRBV14,few,TRBJ2-2,.,TGTGCCAGCAGCCCCAGAGGGTTCGGACTCTTCGGGGAGCTGTTTTTT,CASSPRGFGLFGELFF
TRBV3-1/TRBV3-2,.,TRBJ2-7,TRBD1,TGTGCCAGCAGCCAAGAAGTCCGGGACAGGACTACGTTAGAGCAGTACTTC,CASSQEVRDRTTLEQYF
TRBV27,.,TRBJ2-7,TRBD2,TGTGCCAGCAGGGGGCGGGAGGGCGGCAACGAGCAGTACTTC,CASRGREGGNEQYF
TRBV10-3,.,TRBJ2-7,TRBD1,TGTGCCATCAGCCCTGGGGACAGATTTACTCCATACGAGCAGTACTTC,CAISPGDRFTPYEQYF
TRBV5-1,.,TRBJ2-7,TRBD2,TGCGCCAGCAGCAACGGGACTAGCGGGGTTGAGCAGTACTTC,CASSNGTSGVEQYF
TRBV7-2,.,TRBJ1-2,TRBD1,TGTGCCAGCAATCCCTTGGGACAGTCGTATGGCTACACCTTC,CASNPLGQSYGYTF
TRBV12-5,.,TRBJ1-5,.,TGTGCTAGTGGTTTACGAGGGGGAAATCAGCCCCAGCATTTT,CASGLRGGNQPQHF
TRBV28,.,TRBJ2-7,TRBD2,TGTGCCAGCAGTTTTGCGAGGCGGGAGCAATCCTACGAGCAGTACTTC,CASSFARREQSYEQYF
TRBV29-1,once,TRBJ1-2,TRBD1,TGCAGCGTCCAAATAGGGGGCGGCTACACCTTC,CSVQIGGGYTF
TRBV5-1,.,TRBJ2-7,.,TGCGCCAGCAGCTTGTTGGCAGGGGTTATGGACGAGCAGTACTTC,CASSLLAGVMDEQYF
TRBV5-4,.,TRBJ2-7,TRBD2,TGTGCCAGAACAATTGGCGGGAGGTATTACGAGCAGTACTTC,CARTIGGRYYEQYF
TRBV6-1,.,TRBJ1-2,TRBD1,TGTGCCAGCAGTGAATCGACAGGGGTATCCACTTTTATTTATGGCTACACCTTC,CASSESTGVSTFIYGYTF
TRBV28,.,TRBJ2-7,TRBD2,TGTGCCAGCAGAAGTACTAGCGCCCTTCCCTACGAGCAGTACTTC,CASRSTSALPYEQYF
TRBV19,.,TRBJ1-5,TRBD1,TGTGCCAGTAGTATGTTCCAGGGACAGAATCAGCCCCAGCATTTT,CASSMFQGQNQPQHF
TRBV28,few,TRBJ2-1,.,TGTGCCAGCAGCCGAGGGACTGTTTTATACAATGAGCAGTTCTTC,CASSRGTVLYNEQFF
TRBV28,.,TRBJ1-3,.,TGTGCCAGCAGTTGGGGGCCAGGAAACACCATATATTTT,CASSWGPGNTIYF
TRBV5-3,few,TRBJ1-2,.,TGTGCCAGAAGCTTGTCCAGGGCCGGGCCGCCGCATGGCTACACCTTC,CARSLSRAGPPHGYTF
TRBV18,.,TRBJ2-7,TRBD1,TGTGCCAGCTCACCACGCGGACAGGGGCACGAGCAGTACTTC,CASSPRGQGHEQYF
TRBV7-3,.,TRBJ2-2,.,TGTGCCAGCAGCTTAGGGGCCTACACCGGGGAGCTGTTTTTT,CASSLGAYTGELFF
TRBV7-9,few,TRBJ2-6,TRBD1,TGTGCCAGCAGCAGCCCGGGACAGGGCTCTGGGGCCAACGTCCTGACTTTC,CASSSPGQGSGANVLTF
TRBV4-2,.,TRBJ2-1,.,TGTGCCAGCAGCCCCTTCGAGCAGGGTGGTAATGAGCAGTTCTTC,CASSPFEQGGNEQFF
TRBV7-9,.,TRBJ1-3,.,TGTGCCAGCAGCACAACAGCCTCTGGAAACACCATATATTTT,CASSTTASGNTIYF
TRBV11-2,.,TRBJ1-2,.,TGTGCCAGCAGCTTAGGTCCAGGGACTAACTATGGCTACACCTTC,CASSLGPGTNYGYTF
TRBV14,.,TRBJ2-5,TRBD2,TGTGCCAGCAGCCAAGAAAACTTTGGACTAGTAGGGGAGACCCAGTACTTC,CASSQENFGLVGETQYF
TRBV18,.,TRBJ2-1,.,TGTGCCACCAGACGGGCGCTAGCAGGTGGATACAATGAGCAGTTCTTC,CATRRALAGGYNEQFF
TRBV4-3,.,TRBJ1-2,.,TGCGCCAGCAGCCATGTAAACGGGGGCTACACCTTC,CASSHVNGGYTF
TRBV5-6,.,TRBJ1-5,TRBD1,TGTGCCAGCAGCTTAAGGACAGGGACTAGCAATCAGCCCCAGCATTTT,CASSLRTGTSNQPQHF
TRBV6-5,.,TRBJ1-6,TRBD1,TGTGCCAGCAGTTATTACAGGGGCCCCGTTAATTCACCCCTCCACTTT,CASSYYRGPVNSPLHF
TRBV28,.,TRBJ1-2,.,TGTGCCAGCAGTTTCACACAGAACTATGGCTACACCTTC,CASSFTQNYGYTF
TRBV6-4,few,TRBJ2-1,.,TGTGCCAGCAGTGACTCGGTGGCGGGAGAGCAGTTCTTC,CASSDSVAGEQFF
TRBV30,.,TRBJ2-7,TRBD1,TGTGCCTGGAGTGTACGAGGGGGCGGCGAGCAGTACTTC,CAWSVRGGGEQYF